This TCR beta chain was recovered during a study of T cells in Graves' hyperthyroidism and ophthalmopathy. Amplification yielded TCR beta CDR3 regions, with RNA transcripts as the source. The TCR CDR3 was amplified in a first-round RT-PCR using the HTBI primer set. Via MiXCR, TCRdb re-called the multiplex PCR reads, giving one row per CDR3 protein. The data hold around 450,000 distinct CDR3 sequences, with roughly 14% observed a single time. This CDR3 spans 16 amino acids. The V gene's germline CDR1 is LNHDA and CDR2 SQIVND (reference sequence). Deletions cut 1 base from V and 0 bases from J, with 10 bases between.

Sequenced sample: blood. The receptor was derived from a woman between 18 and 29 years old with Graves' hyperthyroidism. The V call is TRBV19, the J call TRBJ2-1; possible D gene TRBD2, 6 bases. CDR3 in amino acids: CASSIGGGISYNEQFF. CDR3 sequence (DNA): TGTGCCAGTAGTATAGGTGGGGGGATCTCCTACAATGAGCAGTTCTTC. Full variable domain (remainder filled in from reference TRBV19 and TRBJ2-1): DGGITQSPKYLFRKEGQNVTLSCEQNLNHDAMYWYRQDPGQGLRLIYYSQIVNDFQKGDIAEGYSVSREKKESFPLTVTSAQKNPTAFYLCASSIGGGISYNEQFFGPGTRLTVL.